This T cell receptor beta chain appears in the sequencing data of a study of regulatory T cells in long-lasting Graves disease. Researchers made TCR beta libraries by using iRepertoire HTBI primers and running Arm-PCR on CDR3 regions. TCRdb ran MiXCR on the multiplex PCR reads and lists one entry per CDR3 protein. The data contain 400,000 to 500,000 distinct CDR3 sequences, just under 15% of them seen just once; the ten biggest clones take up around 15%. Time point specified: newly diagnosed GD, antithyroid drugs for less than 3 months. After RNA was extracted from PBMCs, the TCR library was made from it. This CDR3 contains 14 residues. Germline values: CDR1 LGHDT, CDR2 YNNKEL (reference sequence). The germline V and J ends were trimmed by 1 base and 7 bases, with 10 bases remaining between them. This clonotype has a handful of counts. The same sample was also used in a study of T cells in Graves' hyperthyroidism and ophthalmopathy.

The chain links TRBV3-1 to TRBJ2-2; TRBD1 might be the D (6 bases). The TCR comes from a woman aged 25 to 39 with Graves disease. Here the sequenced sample was peripheral blood mononuclear cells (PBMCs), taken at new diagnosis, from a patient treated with antithyroid drugs. CDR3 in DNA: TGTGCCAGCAGCCAAGGAAGAGGGGGCGGGGAGCTGTTTTTT. This codes for CASSQGRGGGELFF.